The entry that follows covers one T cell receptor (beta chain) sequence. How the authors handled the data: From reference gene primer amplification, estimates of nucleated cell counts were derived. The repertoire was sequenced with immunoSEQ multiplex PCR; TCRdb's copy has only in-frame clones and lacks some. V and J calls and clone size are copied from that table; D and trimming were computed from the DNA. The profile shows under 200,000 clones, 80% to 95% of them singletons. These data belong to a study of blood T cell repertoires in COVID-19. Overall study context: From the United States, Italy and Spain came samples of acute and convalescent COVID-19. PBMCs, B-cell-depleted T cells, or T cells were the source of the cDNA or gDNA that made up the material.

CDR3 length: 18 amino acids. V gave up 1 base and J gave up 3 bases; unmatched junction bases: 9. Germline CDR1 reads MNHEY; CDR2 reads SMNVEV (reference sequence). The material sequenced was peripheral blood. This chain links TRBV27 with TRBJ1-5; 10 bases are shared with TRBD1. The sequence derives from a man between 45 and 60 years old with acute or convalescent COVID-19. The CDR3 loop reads CASSLWVPGQGDNQPQHF. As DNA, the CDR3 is TGTGCCAGCAGTTTATGGGTCCCCGGACAGGGGGACAATCAGCCCCAGCATTTT.